Here is one T cell receptor beta chain with its context. The target antigen is unknown. Germline V gene sequence: CDR1 SGHRS, CDR2 YFSETQ. V dropped 4 bases and J dropped 1; count of bases not matched to a gene: 9. The CDR3 has 16 amino acids. PCR used 60 Vbeta primers and 13 Jbeta primers. Clones were sequenced by immunoSEQ multiplex PCR, and TCRdb holds only the in-frame ones, with some missing. The sample has roughly 170,000 clones; 84% are singletons. This sample stems from a study of cytomegalovirus exposure and HLA in healthy donors. Study at large: Genetic ancestry analysis placed around four fifths of the 300 to 500 donors that were genotyped in the Caucasian-associated cluster. Regarding the study as a whole: Productive status was seen about 87% or about 30% of the time for most TCR beta V segments in an earlier analysis. Among TCR sequences, most were rare, though some public TCRs appeared in many donors.

The clonotype was recovered from a girl aged 2-10 years in good health and CMV-seropositive. The chain employs TRBV5-1 and TRBJ1-1, with TRBD1 matching over 8 bases. Sequences were obtained from PBMCs. The CDR3 region is CASSLPDRGGNTEAFF. For the CDR3, the DNA is TGCGCCAGCAGCCTCCCCGACAGGGGAGGGAACACTGAAGCTTTCTTT.